The T cell receptor (beta chain) under discussion was sequenced for a study of T cells after yellow fever vaccination. Study conclusions and caveats: The booster saw the reappearance of most primary-vaccination clones (roughly 97% CD4, around 88% CD8).

MiXCR, applied by TCRdb to the 5' RACE reads, yields one record per CDR3 protein. The sample includes under 300,000 distinct CDR3 sequences, under 15% of them seen just once. Comments on this clonotype: Its specificity is unknown.

The V end was cut by 9 bases, the J end by 4 bases, with 14 bases between. Germline CDR1 reads MNHEY; CDR2 reads SMNVEV (reference sequence). This CDR3 comprises 13 residues. Sample: CD4+ T cells sorted from PBMCs, taken 45 days after the yellow fever booster vaccination. The sequence came from a man aged 25-45 years who received the YFV17D yellow fever vaccine. The chain links TRBV27 to TRBJ2-3, with D possibly being TRBD1 (6 bases). Here the CDR3 reads CASSDRRSDTQYF. CDR3 nucleotides: TGTGCCAGTTCTGACAGGAGGTCAGATACGCAGTATTTT.